This T cell receptor beta chain was captured by sequencing in a study of blood T cells in healthy people across ages. A second PCR of 7 to 11 cycles used a sample-barcoded 5' primer and a J-beta primer mix. Via MiXCR, TCRdb re-called the 5' RACE reads, giving one row per CDR3 protein. The table lists about 1.6 million distinct CDR3 sequences, 30% to 40% of them singletons, with roughly 12% in the top ten. Germline V gene lookup returns CDR1 ENHRY and CDR2 SYGVKD. V lost 0 bases, J lost 12 bases, and 17 bases lay in between. The CDR3 runs 15 residues. This clonotype was seen a few times. The antigen is unknown. Each donor had about 10 milliliters of peripheral blood drawn. The authors isolated at least 7 million PBMCs per sample. No fewer than 5 micrograms of total RNA were isolated from every sample. Study results and caveats: Donor CMV status was unknown, possibly confounding expanded clonotype changes.

The specimen sequenced was blood. The TCR originated in a woman aged 25 to 45 in good health. The V call is TRBV10-3, the J call TRBJ1-4, with D tentatively TRBD1 (5 bases). Here the CDR3 reads CAISESMGSPGELFF. CDR3 DNA sequence: TGTGCCATCAGTGAGTCGATGGGGTCACCGGGGGAACTGTTTTTT.